This is a list of T cell receptor beta chains from one sample in a study of T cells in Graves' hyperthyroidism and ophthalmopathy. MiXCR, applied by TCRdb to the multiplex PCR reads, yields one record per CDR3 protein. The sample holds 530,000 or so distinct CDR3 sequences, approximately 25% seen once. The sample was blood. The receptors originated from a woman aged 25 to 39 with Graves' ophthalmopathy. The CDR3 runs from the conserved cysteine through the conserved F or W. Each record gives: CDR3 protein, clone size, V gene. Not all rows give a size; the values are once, few, many and, for expanded clones, a class.

CASSPEVLPANTEAFF | many | TRBV6-1
CASSPSSRDGTQYF | - | TRBV12-3/TRBV12-4
CASSLLGQDFYTF | - | TRBV7-9
CASSYTRTGDTGELFF | many | TRBV6-2/TRBV6-3
CASRTEDRENTGELFF | many | TRBV12-3/TRBV12-4
CSASLQGYDTGELFF | many | TRBV20-1
CASSITGLAAAETQYF | few | TRBV13
CASSLVGDREVGETQYF | many | TRBV7-7
CASSLGGMGQPQHF | few | TRBV5-4
CASSRERQETQYF | many | TRBV11-2
CAVSGGVGETQYF | many | TRBV27
CASSISPSGVGEAFF | many | TRBV19
CASSYSGGTGYTF | many | TRBV6-5
CASSVYRQENTEAFF | many | TRBV2
CASGLVPDLGELANYGYTF | few | TRBV12-5
CASTFRAEAFF | many | TRBV6-2/TRBV6-3
CASSPLDGDYGYTF | many | TRBV7-3
CASSYTYGAGETQYF | - | TRBV6-5
CASTGGGRQPYF | - | TRBV2
CASSRARRRGGETQYF | - | TRBV6-1
CSARMDVRTPSYEQYF | - | TRBV20-1
CASSTSGSYGYTF | many | TRBV5-1
CASSLDVGTGGWNTEAFF | many | TRBV11-2
CASTPMGAGQPQHF | - | TRBV6-1
CSASDLFRTGVYEQYF | - | TRBV20-1
CSVEDETRPGNTIYF | many | TRBV29-1
CSARDYGHYGYTF | many | TRBV20-1
CASRGPENTEAFF | many | TRBV7-3
CASEDRRSAGANVLTF | many | TRBV28
CASSQEERGRTEAFF | - | TRBV4-1
CASSRGGYGYTF | many | TRBV19
CASSSDIPTYSNQPQHF | - | TRBV6-2/TRBV6-3
CSAREEGYKNIQYF | - | TRBV20-1
CASSGAVVEAFF | many | TRBV12-3/TRBV12-4
CASRRDRRVGGYTF | few | TRBV6-1
CASSRLDRGLTTEAFF | many | TRBV11-2
CASRGTDQPQHF | many | TRBV2
CASSPRDRLNGYTF | many | TRBV27
CSALSGHAVLGSYEQYF | many | TRBV20-1
CASSLAVGQGYGYTF | - | TRBV12-3/TRBV12-4
CASSLARGVAYEQYF | many | TRBV7-2
CASSETGGSSYEQYF | few | TRBV6-1
CSPLRDTINYGYTF | few | TRBV20-1
CASSGSGKTEAFF | many | TRBV2
CASSLYFRLLQGPAYEQYF | many | TRBV27
CSTRDGNSPLHF | once | TRBV29-1
CATGLGVGTQYF | many | TRBV10-3
CASSDFPGQGSPLHF | many | TRBV2
CASSSFPRARGQPQHF | few | TRBV10-2
CASSYQTVYSNQPQHF | many | TRBV6-5
CAWSMRGEDTEAFF | many | TRBV30
CASSHGGQAQDQPQHF | many | TRBV11-1
CASRDRDSGELFF | many | TRBV6-4
CASSGDLDRAYEQYF | few | TRBV9
CASSLPSRGNGYTF | many | TRBV6-2/TRBV6-3
CASSTRSGRRTGELFF | - | TRBV11-2
CASSLFVHLYEQYF | - | TRBV28
CSARDGRGTNYGYTF | few | TRBV20-1
CAWSVRGRHLGNSPLHF | - | TRBV30
CASRPSGNTEAFF | many | TRBV6-5